This TCR beta chain was sequenced during a study of blood T cell repertoires in COVID-19. As for the study in general: PBMCs, B-cell-depleted T cells, or T cells provided the cDNA or gDNA that made up the material.

Clones were sequenced by immunoSEQ multiplex PCR, and TCRdb holds only the in-frame ones, with some missing. The repertoire holds about 400,000 clones, with around 90% as singletons. The TCR sequence derives from a woman aged 40 to 50 with acute COVID-19. The sequencing input was PBMCs or T cells enriched from blood (not recorded which).

The CDR3 DNA is TGTGCCAGCAGCTTCGGACTAGCGGGGAACTCCTACGAGCAGTACTTC. Translation gives CASSFGLAGNSYEQYF. The J gene is TRBJ2-7, the V gene TRBV5-4; 12 bases are shared with TRBD2. Unmatched junction bases numbered 3, after V lost 2 bases and J lost 0 bases. The germline gives CDR1 SGHNT, CDR2 YYREEE (reference sequence). CDR3 size: 16 residues.